These T cell receptor beta chains were read from a single sample in a study of long-term antiretroviral therapy in people with HIV. Generated by immunoSEQ multiplex PCR, the TCRdb table keeps only in-frame clones and is missing some. Here the sample spans about 14,000 clones, approximately 80% being singletons. The sequencing here drew on unsorted PBMCs, taken 0.4 years after starting antiretroviral therapy. These receptors all come from a man younger than 40 with HIV. The CDR3 runs from the conserved cysteine through the conserved F or W. Each record gives: clone size, V gene, D gene, J gene, CDR3 length, CDR3 protein, CDR3 DNA. The D gene is left open where the match is weak. The listing skips clone size in some rows; elsewhere it reads once, few, many or a size class.

-	TRBV9	-	TRBJ1-1	13	CASSVEENTEAFF	TGTGCCAGCAGCGTAGAAGAGAACACTGAAGCTTTCTTT
once	TRBV9	-	TRBJ2-7	14	CASSVDPGSYEQYF	TGTGCCAGCAGCGTAGACCCTGGTTCCTACGAGCAGTACTTC
-	TRBV7-9	-	TRBJ1-3	13	CASSIPDTTTIYF	TGTGCCAGCAGCATCCCGGACACCACCACCATATATTTT
-	TRBV11-3	TRBD1	TRBJ1-1	15	CASSLGQGADTEAFF	TGTGCCAGCAGCTTAGGACAGGGGGCTGACACTGAAGCTTTCTTT
-	TRBV4-1	-	TRBJ2-5	16	CASSQEGGGGQETQYF	TGCGCCAGCAGCCAAGAAGGGGGTGGGGGACAAGAGACCCAGTACTTC
-	TRBV27	-	TRBJ1-5	11	CASGRGQPQHF	TGTGCCAGCGGGAGGGGTCAGCCCCAGCATTTT
-	TRBV6-1	TRBD2	TRBJ2-1	15	CASSETSGRWNEQFF	TGTGCCAGCAGTGAGACTAGCGGGAGGTGGAATGAGCAGTTCTTC
-	TRBV6-5	-	TRBJ2-7	15	CASSTLGGNLYEQYF	TGTGCCAGCAGCACCCTGGGGGGCAACCTCTACGAGCAGTACTTC
-	TRBV18	-	TRBJ2-1	15	CASSPEVSSYNEQFF	TGTGCCAGCTCACCAGAGGTCAGCTCCTACAATGAGCAGTTCTTC
-	TRBV11-2	TRBD1	TRBJ2-1	17	CASSLGFQGVHHNEQFF	TGTGCCAGCAGCTTAGGTTTTCAGGGGGTGCACCACAATGAGCAGTTCTTC
once	TRBV28	TRBD1	TRBJ2-7	11	CASKQGGEQYF	TGTGCCAGCAAACAGGGGGGCGAGCAGTACTTC
-	TRBV4-3	-	TRBJ1-2	15	CASSQGPDSYGGYTF	TGCGCCAGCAGCCAAGGCCCAGACAGCTATGGGGGCTACACCTTC
-	TRBV5-1	-	TRBJ1-2	16	CASSPSRLKTAYGYTF	TGCGCCAGCAGCCCTAGTCGATTAAAAACCGCCTATGGCTACACCTTC
-	TRBV15	-	TRBJ1-3	15	CATSRDQGSGNTIYF	TGTGCCACCAGCAGAGATCAGGGGTCCGGAAACACCATATATTTT
-	TRBV30	TRBD2	TRBJ2-5	16	CAWSVRAGGLKETQYF	TGTGCCTGGAGTGTAAGAGCGGGGGGCCTGAAAGAGACCCAGTACTTC
-	TRBV19	-	TRBJ2-5	13	CASSIDRRETQYF	TGTGCCAGTAGTATAGATCGGCGAGAGACCCAGTACTTC
-	TRBV14	-	TRBJ2-7	13	CASSVSPVYEQYF	TGTGCCAGCAGCGTCTCCCCCGTCTACGAGCAGTACTTC
-	TRBV30	-	TRBJ1-5	15	CAWSVSRYSNQPQHF	TGTGCCTGGAGTGTCTCACGGTATAGCAATCAGCCCCAGCATTTT
-	TRBV19	TRBD1	TRBJ2-5	13	CASSRDREETQYF	TGTGCCAGTAGTAGGGACAGGGAGGAGACCCAGTACTTC
few	TRBV4-1	-	TRBJ2-7	16	CASSQTRTVASYEQYF	TGCGCCAGCAGCCAGACTAGGACCGTGGCCTCCTACGAGCAGTACTTC
-	TRBV19	TRBD2	TRBJ2-1	15	CASSITSGGLAEQFF	TGTGCCAGTAGTATAACCAGCGGGGGACTCGCTGAGCAGTTCTTC
-	TRBV7-9	-	TRBJ2-3	15	CASSLEGLPTDTQYF	TGTGCCAGCAGCTTAGAGGGACTGCCCACAGATACGCAGTATTTT
-	TRBV15	TRBD1	TRBJ1-5	14	CATSRTGQDQPQHF	TGTGCCACCAGTAGGACAGGGCAAGATCAGCCCCAGCATTTT
-	TRBV4-2	-	TRBJ2-5	14	CASSPVGETETQYF	TGTGCCAGCAGCCCAGTTGGAGAAACAGAGACCCAGTACTTC
-	TRBV4-2	TRBD1	TRBJ1-5	16	CASSQDSGQGYQPQHF	TGTGCCAGCAGCCAAGATTCTGGACAGGGCTATCAGCCCCAGCATTTT
-	TRBV7-9	-	TRBJ2-5	13	CASSQAAQETQYF	TGTGCCAGCTCCCAAGCGGCTCAAGAGACCCAGTACTTC
few	TRBV11-3	-	TRBJ2-2	17	CASSLDNVAGLTGELFF	TGTGCCAGCAGCTTAGATAATGTCGCAGGGCTCACCGGGGAGCTGTTTTTT
-	TRBV4-2	-	TRBJ1-4	15	CASSHFQGGGEKLFF	TGTGCCAGCAGCCATTTCCAGGGTGGGGGGGAAAAACTGTTTTTT
-	TRBV18	TRBD1	TRBJ1-2	17	CASSLTTGGEIDYGYTF	TGTGCCAGCTCCTTAACAACAGGGGGGGAAATCGACTATGGCTACACCTTC
-	TRBV10-2	-	TRBJ1-2	14	CAIGSGPDTYGYTF	TGCGCCATAGGTTCCGGGCCAGACACGTATGGCTACACCTTC
-	TRBV6-5	TRBD2	TRBJ2-3	15	CTSRGGLAGTDTQYF	TGTACCAGCAGGGGGGGACTAGCGGGCACAGATACGCAGTATTTT
-	TRBV28	-	TRBJ2-3	14	CASSFLGTADTQYF	TGTGCCAGCAGTTTCCTCGGGACCGCAGATACGCAGTATTTT
-	TRBV5-4	TRBD1	TRBJ2-4	18	CASSTPTGLGRAKNIQYF	TGTGCCAGCAGCACCCCGACAGGGCTGGGTAGGGCCAAAAACATTCAGTACTTC
-	TRBV7-2	TRBD1	TRBJ2-1	17	CASSLMGPGTGWNEQFF	TGTGCCAGCAGCTTAATGGGGCCCGGGACAGGGTGGAATGAGCAGTTCTTC
once	TRBV6-5	-	TRBJ2-1	14	CASSYKGEYNEQFF	TGTGCCAGCAGTTACAAGGGAGAGTACAATGAGCAGTTCTTC
-	TRBV13	TRBD1	TRBJ1-6	17	CASSPLMAGQGHSPLHF	TGTGCCAGCAGCCCCCTTATGGCTGGACAGGGGCATTCACCCCTCCACTTT
-	TRBV2	-	TRBJ1-4	15	CASSGYPSGGEKLFF	TGTGCCAGCAGTGGGTATCCGAGTGGCGGCGAAAAACTGTTTTTT
few	TRBV4-1	TRBD2	TRBJ2-7	14	CASSRLAGPYEQYF	TGCGCCAGCAGTAGACTAGCGGGCCCCTACGAGCAGTACTTC
-	TRBV25-1	-	TRBJ2-1	16	CASSDPSRARDNEQFF	TGTGCCAGCAGTGACCCCAGCCGCGCGCGCGACAATGAGCAGTTCTTC
-	TRBV7-2	TRBD1	TRBJ2-7	16	CASSLARQGAIYEQYF	TGTGCCAGCAGCTTAGCGAGGCAGGGGGCTATTTACGAGCAGTACTTC
once	TRBV6-5	TRBD1	TRBJ2-3	15	CASSYGQGSTDTQYF	TGTGCCAGCAGTTATGGACAGGGCAGCACAGATACGCAGTATTTT
-	TRBV5-6	-	TRBJ1-1	16	CASSFMRQEVSTEAFF	TGTGCCAGCAGCTTCATGAGACAGGAGGTGAGCACTGAAGCTTTCTTT
-	TRBV9	TRBD1	TRBJ2-7	13	CASSKGQGYEQYF	TGTGCCAGCAGCAAGGGACAGGGATACGAGCAGTACTTC
once	TRBV19	-	TRBJ1-6	15	CASSIQVTPESPLHF	TGTGCCAGTAGTATTCAGGTAACCCCTGAATCACCCCTCCACTTT
-	TRBV5-1	-	TRBJ2-4	16	CASSLAPGQGSNIQYF	TGCGCCAGCAGCTTGGCCCCTGGGCAGGGTAGTAACATTCAGTACTTC
few	TRBV6-6	-	TRBJ1-1	14	CASSPTGANTEAFF	TGTGCCAGCAGTCCCACGGGGGCGAACACTGAAGCTTTCTTT
-	TRBV29-1	-	TRBJ1-2	11	CSVVREGKDTF	TGCAGCGTTGTACGGGAGGGGAAGGACACCTTC
few	TRBV13	-	TRBJ2-2	13	CATVGEDTGELFF	TGTGCCACCGTCGGGGAAGATACCGGGGAGCTGTTTTTT
-	TRBV5-1	-	TRBJ2-5	15	CASSLVLSGEETQYF	TGCGCCAGCAGCTTAGTCTTATCAGGGGAGGAGACCCAGTACTTC
few	TRBV18	TRBD1	TRBJ2-7	16	CASSPPTGTGGYEQYF	TGTGCCAGCTCACCACCTACCGGGACAGGGGGTTACGAGCAGTACTTC
few	TRBV7-6	-	TRBJ2-7	14	CASSPEGQSYEQYF	TGTGCCAGCAGCCCAGAGGGGCAGTCGTACGAGCAGTACTTC